This T cell receptor beta chain was observed in a study of CD8 T cells in ankylosing spondylitis. Regarding the study as a whole: Significant enrichment of disease-linked clones was reportedly seen in matched ankylosing spondylitis synovial fluid. Ankylosing spondylitis blood appeared to be characterized by a TCR beta motif of 8 or 9 highly homologous variants.

The germline CDR1 and CDR2 sequences are KGHSY and FQNENV. The junction had 21 bases not matched to a gene; V was cut back by 4 bases and J by 8 bases. There are 18 residues in the CDR3. This clonotype was seen a handful of times. No antigen is known for it. In making TCR beta libraries, quantitative 5'-RACE with molecular barcodes was used. TCRdb recomputed calls from the 5' RACE reads with MiXCR, one row per CDR3 protein. The repertoire includes about 160,000 distinct CDR3 sequences, approximately 9.9% of them detected once, and about 14% sits in the top ten. This chain links TRBV16 with TRBJ1-2; TRBD1 agrees at 8 bases. The sample comprised blood, either unsorted or a sorted T cell fraction (not recorded which). The source of this sequence is a female donor with ankylosing spondylitis or in good health (not recorded which). CDR3 sequence reads: CASSLTTGTGTPIRGYTF. The CDR3 coding sequence is TGTGCCAGCAGCCTAACCACCGGGACAGGTACACCGATAAGAGGCTACACCTTC.